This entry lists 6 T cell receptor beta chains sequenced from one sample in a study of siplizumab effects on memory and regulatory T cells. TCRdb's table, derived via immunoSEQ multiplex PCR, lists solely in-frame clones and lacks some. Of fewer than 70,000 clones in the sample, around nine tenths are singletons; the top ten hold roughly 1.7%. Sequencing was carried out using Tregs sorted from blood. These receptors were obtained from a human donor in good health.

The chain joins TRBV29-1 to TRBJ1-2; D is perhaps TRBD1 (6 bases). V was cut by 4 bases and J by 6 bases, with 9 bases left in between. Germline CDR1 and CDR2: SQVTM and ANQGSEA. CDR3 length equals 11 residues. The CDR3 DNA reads TGCAGCGTTGTGGGGGCCGATGGCTACACCTTC. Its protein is CSVVGADGYTF.

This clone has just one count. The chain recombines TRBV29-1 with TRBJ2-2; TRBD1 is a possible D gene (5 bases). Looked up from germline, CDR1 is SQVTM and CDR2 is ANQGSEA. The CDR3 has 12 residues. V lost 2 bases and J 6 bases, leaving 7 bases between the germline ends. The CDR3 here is CSVEQGPGELFF. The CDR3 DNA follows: TGCAGCGTTGAACAGGGTCCCGGGGAGCTGTTTTTT.

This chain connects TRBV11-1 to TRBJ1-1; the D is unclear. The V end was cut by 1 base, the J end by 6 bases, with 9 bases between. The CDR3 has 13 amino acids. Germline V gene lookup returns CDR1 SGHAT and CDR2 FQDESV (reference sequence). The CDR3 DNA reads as TGTGCCAGCAGCTTAGAAGGACTTTCTGAAGCTTTCTTT. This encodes CASSLEGLSEAFF. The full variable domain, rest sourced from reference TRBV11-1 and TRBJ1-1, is EAEVAQSPRYKITEKSQAVAFWCDPISGHATLYWYRQILGQGPELLVQFQDESVVDDSQLPKDRFSAERLKGVDSTLKIQPAELGDSAMYLCASSLEGLSEAFFGQGTRLTVV.

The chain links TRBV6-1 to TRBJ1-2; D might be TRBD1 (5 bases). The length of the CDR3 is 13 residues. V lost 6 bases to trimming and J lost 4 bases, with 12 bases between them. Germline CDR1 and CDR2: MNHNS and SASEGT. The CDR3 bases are TGTGCCAGCAGGCCCCTAAGGGGCTATGGCTACACCTTC. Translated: CASRPLRGYGYTF.

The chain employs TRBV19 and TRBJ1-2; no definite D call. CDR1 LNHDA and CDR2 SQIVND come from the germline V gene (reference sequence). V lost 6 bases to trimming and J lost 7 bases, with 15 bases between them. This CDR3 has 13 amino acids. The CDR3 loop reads CASSPRGKLGYTF. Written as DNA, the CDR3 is TGTGCCAGTAGCCCACGGGGTAAACTTGGCTACACCTTC.

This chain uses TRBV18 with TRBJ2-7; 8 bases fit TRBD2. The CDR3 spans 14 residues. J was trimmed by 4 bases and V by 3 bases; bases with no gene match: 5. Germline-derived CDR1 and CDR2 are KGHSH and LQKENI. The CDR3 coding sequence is TGTGCCAGCTCACCGGGACTAGAACTTTACGAGCAGTACTTC. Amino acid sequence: CASSPGLELYEQYF.